These 22 T cell receptor beta chains were sequenced from one sample in a study of T cell repertoires in ileal Crohn's disease. The table came from immunoSEQ multiplex PCR; TCRdb's copy has only in-frame clones and leaves some out. The sample includes tens of thousands of clones, over 75% of them seen just once. Sequences were obtained from ileal tissue. The receptor set was obtained from an adult with Crohn's disease.

The chain employs TRBV4-1 and TRBJ2-1, with 11 bases lining up with TRBD2. The CDR3 is 19 amino acids. The V gene's germline CDR1 is MGHRA and CDR2 YSYEKL. Germline trimming cut 1 base from V and 4 bases from J; bases unmatched to any gene: 12. The CDR3 spells CASSQARLAGGPQYNEQFF. DNA of the CDR3: TGCGCCAGCAGCCAAGCGAGGCTAGCGGGGGGACCGCAGTACAATGAGCAGTTCTTC.

The V and J genes are TRBV13 and TRBJ2-1; possibly TRBD1 for D (6 bases). CDR1 is PRHDT, CDR2 FYEKMQ, per germline (reference sequence). The CDR3 length is 15 residues. The germline V and J ends were trimmed by 6 bases and 0 bases, with 12 bases remaining between them. The DNA for the CDR3 is TGTGCCAGCAGTCTGACAGGCCGCTCCTACAATGAGCAGTTCTTC. Protein product: CASSLTGRSYNEQFF.

The chain carries TRBV6-5 and TRBJ2-2; weak D call: TRBD1 (6 bases). There are 15 residues in the CDR3. Germline loops: CDR1 MNHEY, CDR2 SVGAGI. Between the trimmed V and J ends, which lost 6 bases and 6 bases, there was a span of 17 bases. CDR3 loop: CASRFRGSGSGELFF. In DNA, the CDR3 is TGTGCCAGCAGATTCAGGGGAAGTGGGTCCGGGGAGCTGTTTTTT.

This chain connects TRBV5-1 to TRBJ1-2; weak D call: TRBD1 (5 bases). Trimming left V 0 bases short and J 4 bases short, with 13 bases between. CDR3 length: 15 residues. The germline V gene has CDR1 SGHRS and CDR2 YFSETQ. The CDR3 sequence is CASSLVFQGFYGYTF. For the CDR3, the DNA is TGCGCCAGCAGCTTGGTTTTTCAGGGTTTCTATGGCTACACCTTC.

The rearrangement links TRBV7-8 to TRBJ2-7, with 9 bases fitting TRBD1. Germline CDR1 reads SGHVS; CDR2 reads FQNEAQ. This CDR3 has 15 residues. With V trimmed by 1 base and J by 7 bases, 8 bases remained unmatched. CDR3: CASSLGGQGRVEQYF. The CDR3 nucleotides read TGTGCCAGCAGCTTAGGGGGACAGGGTCGGGTTGAGCAGTACTTC.

V is TRBV27 and J is TRBJ1-4; 8 nucleotides align to TRBD1. Per the germline V gene, CDR1 is MNHEY and CDR2 is SMNVEV (reference sequence). V was pared by 3 bases and J by 8 bases, with 5 bases of the junction left unmatched. The length of the CDR3 is 14 residues. Here the CDR3 DNA reads TGTGCCAGCAGTTTCAGGGGGCGAGGGGAAAAACTGTTTTTT. Translated, it gives CASSFRGRGEKLFF.

This clone was counted a single time. The rearrangement links TRBV15 to TRBJ1-1; unclear D gene. Trimming took off 4 bases at V and 1 base at J, with 16 bases between the two ends. The CDR3 loop spans 16 amino acids. Per the germline V gene, CDR1 is LNHNV and CDR2 is YYDKDF (reference sequence). The CDR3 DNA sequence: TGTGCCACCAGCATAGAGGATGGAGGATGGAACACTGAAGCTTTCTTT. Its protein is CATSIEDGGWNTEAFF.

The CDR3 loop reads CAWSIVATSYGYTF. The CDR3, as DNA: TGTGCCTGGAGTATCGTGGCCACCAGCTATGGCTACACCTTC. The rearrangement links TRBV30 to TRBJ1-2; D is unclear. Trimming shortened V by 2 bases and J by 4 bases, and 14 bases separated the two germline ends. The germline V gene has CDR1 GTSNPN and CDR2 SVGIG (reference sequence). The CDR3 contains 14 residues.

This clone appeared a few times. This chain uses TRBV6-6 with TRBJ1-1, with D possibly being TRBD1 (6 bases). The germline gives CDR1 MNHNY, CDR2 SVGAGI (reference sequence). The CDR3 consists of 13 residues. Trimming pared 8 bases from V and 8 bases from J, leaving 18 bases between. The CDR3, as DNA: TGTGCCAGCCTTTCCGCCGGGGGGGGCGAAGCTTTCTTT. As protein: CASLSAGGGEAFF.

The chain is built from TRBV28 and TRBJ2-2; 10 nucleotides align to TRBD2. CDR3 length: 17 amino acids. Per the germline V gene, CDR1 is MDHEN and CDR2 is SYDVKM. V was pared by 2 bases and J by 1 base, with 4 bases of the junction left unmatched. CDR3 amino acids: CASSLLGLAENTGELFF. CDR3 DNA: TGTGCCAGCAGTTTACTAGGACTAGCGGAGAACACCGGGGAGCTGTTTTTT.

This chain links TRBV27 with TRBJ2-3, with D perhaps TRBD1 (6 bases). Looked up from germline, CDR1 is MNHEY and CDR2 is SMNVEV (reference sequence). V was clipped by 6 bases and J by 2 bases, with 18 bases between them. This CDR3 is 16 amino acids long. The CDR3 here is CASRGRGTSNTDTQYF. CDR3 bases: TGTGCCAGCAGGGGAAGAGGGACAAGCAACACAGATACGCAGTATTTT.

V gene TRBV5-1 combines with J gene TRBJ2-2, with 9 bases aligning to TRBD1. This CDR3 region has 14 residues. Trimming at V came to 4 bases and at J to 5 bases, leaving 3 bases not matched to a gene. Germline V gene sequence: CDR1 SGHRS, CDR2 YFSETQ. The CDR3 spells CASSRGTGTGELFF. The CDR3 nucleotides read TGCGCCAGCAGCCGCGGGACAGGGACCGGGGAGCTGTTTTTT. Full variable domain (rest looked up from reference TRBV5-1 and TRBJ2-2): KAGVTQTPRYLIKTRGQQVTLSCSPISGHRSVSWYQQTPGQGLQFLFEYFSETQRNKGNFPGRFSGRQFSNSRSEMNVSTLELGDSALYLCASSRGTGTGELFFGEGSRLTVL.

The chain employs TRBV5-1 and TRBJ1-1; TRBD1 matches at 9 bases. CDR1 is SGHRS and CDR2 is YFSETQ in the germline V gene. The J segment lost 3 bases and the V segment lost 4 bases, leaving 7 bases of the junction unmatched. This CDR3 comprises 15 residues. CDR3 sequence: CASSLTGGADTEAFF. CDR3 DNA: TGCGCCAGCAGCCTAACAGGGGGCGCGGACACTGAAGCTTTCTTT.

The chain links TRBV7-9 to TRBJ2-3; D not certain. The CDR3 runs 14 residues. V dropped 4 bases and J dropped 1 base, with 9 bases sitting between them. Germline CDR1 is SEHNR and CDR2 is FQNEAQ (reference sequence). This CDR3 is CASSSTLGTDTQYF. The CDR3, as DNA: TGTGCCAGCAGCTCTACCCTAGGCACAGATACGCAGTATTTT.

The chain joins TRBV9 to TRBJ1-2, with a possible D match to TRBD1 (6 bases). Germline CDR1 and CDR2: SGDLS and YYNGEE. Trimming stripped 0 bases from V and 4 bases from J, with 16 bases between. The CDR3 is 16 amino acids. CDR3 loop: CASSVGPGQDFYGYTF. The CDR3 DNA reads TGTGCCAGCAGCGTAGGACCGGGACAAGACTTCTATGGCTACACCTTC. Using reference TRBV9 and TRBJ1-2 for the parts outside the CDR3, the full variable domain is DSGVTQTPKHLITATGQRVTLRCSPRSGDLSVYWYQQSLDQGLQFLIQYYNGEERAKGNILERFSAQQFPDLHSELNLSSLELGDSALYFCASSVGPGQDFYGYTFGSGTRLTVV.

The chain combines TRBV7-7 with TRBJ2-7; TRBD1 might be the D (7 bases). The V and J ends lost 5 bases and 4 bases respectively, with 12 bases between them. The length of the CDR3 is 13 residues. Germline assignment: CDR1 SSHAT and CDR2 FNYEAQ (reference sequence). CDR3 in amino acids: CASSRGTAYEQYF. The CDR3 nucleotides read TGTGCCAGCAGCCGCGGGACAGCATACGAGCAGTACTTC. The full variable domain, its missing parts supplied by reference TRBV7-7 and TRBJ2-7, is GAGVSQSPRYKVTKRGQDVTLRCDPISSHATLYWYQQALGQGPEFLTYFNYEAQPDKSGLPSDRFSAERPEGSISTLTIQRTEQRDSAMYRCASSRGTAYEQYFGPGTRLTVT.

The chain uses TRBV29-1 and TRBJ1-1; TRBD1 aligns across 7 bases. This CDR3 region has 13 residues. The V segment lost 7 bases and the J segment 2 bases; nucleotides outside the gene matches: 7. Germline V gene data show CDR1 as SQVTM and CDR2 as ANQGSEA. The CDR3 DNA follows: TGCAGCGCAACGACAGGGTTTAACACTGAAGCTTTCTTT. The encoded protein is CSATTGFNTEAFF. Variable domain in full (rest from reference TRBV29-1 and TRBJ1-1): SAVISQKPSRDICQRGTSLTIQCQVDSQVTMMFWYRQQPGQSLTLIATANQGSEATYESGFVIDKFPISRPNLTFSTLTVSNMSPEDSSIYLCSATTGFNTEAFFGQGTRLTVV.

This sequence joins TRBV6-1 and TRBJ2-1; 9 nucleotides align to TRBD1. Trimming took 2 bases from V and 1 from J; bases not matched to a gene: 15. The CDR3 extends over 20 amino acids. CDR1 and CDR2 from the germline V gene are MNHNS and SASEGT. The CDR3 DNA follows: TGTGCCAGCAGTGAAAAGAACAGTTTAAGACAGGGGGGTTCCTACAATGAGCAGTTCTTC. It specifies CASSEKNSLRQGGSYNEQFF.

The chain has TRBV27 and TRBJ1-1; TRBD1 might be the D (5 bases). Trimming left V 2 bases short and J 5 bases short, with 12 bases between. The CDR3 sequence is 14 residues long. Germline V lookup: CDR1 MNHEY, CDR2 SMNVEV (reference sequence). Here the CDR3 DNA reads TGTGCCAGCAGTTTAATCGGGGGTCAGACTGAAGCTTTCTTT. Translating it yields CASSLIGGQTEAFF.

V gene TRBV19 combines with J gene TRBJ1-2, with D uncertain. The CDR3 is 10 amino acids. Germline-derived CDR1 and CDR2 are LNHDA and SQIVND (reference sequence). CDR3 sequence: CYAPGYGYTF. In nucleotides, the CDR3 is TGTTACGCCCCGGGCTATGGCTACACCTTC.

The chain recombines TRBV2 with TRBJ1-2; 10 positions match TRBD1. The CDR3 is 15 amino acids. Germline-derived CDR1 and CDR2 are SNHLY and FYNNEI. Trimming cost V 3 bases and J 5 bases; bases outside gene matches: 6. CDR3 protein: CASSESGQGVYGYTF. The CDR3 DNA reads as TGTGCCAGCAGTGAGTCTGGACAGGGGGTATATGGCTACACCTTC.

This clone was detected only a few times. V usage is TRBV11-3 and J usage is TRBJ2-2; D unclear. The CDR3 is 13 amino acids. Trimming removed 2 bases at V and 8 bases at J, with 9 bases between. Germline CDR1 SGHNT, CDR2 YENEEA. CDR3 coding DNA: TGTGCCAGCAGCTTATTTCCCTTGGGGGAGCTGTTTTTT. Translation: CASSLFPLGELFF.